This T cell receptor (beta chain) was profiled in a study of OX40 agonist ivuxolimab in advanced cancers. At the level of the study: Enrolled patients in dose escalation had cancers that were hepatocellular carcinoma, melanoma, renal cell or head and neck cancer. From roughly 23 to 90 years was the age range, with a mean of approximately 58 years, and over 70% were male. The study, taken as a whole, reports: Not determined was the antigen specificity of the expanded peripheral T cells.

Comments on this clone: What it binds is unknown.

Per germline, CDR1 MNHNY and CDR2 SVGAGI (reference sequence). This CDR3 spans 10 amino acids. Trimming took off 4 bases at V and 12 bases at J, with 9 bases between the two ends. Exclusion applied to patients with autoimmune disease history or systemic immunosuppression. Repertoires were generated with immunoSEQ multiplex PCR, while TCRdb's copy carries only in-frame clones and drops some. Here the sample spans around 40,000 clones, around 82% being singletons. Sequenced here: CD4+ or CD8+ T cells sorted from blood, sampled in a trial of the OX40 agonist ivuxolimab. The J gene is TRBJ1-1, the V gene TRBV6-6; D not resolved. The sequence was obtained from an adult with an advanced solid tumor such as melanoma, head and neck, liver or kidney cancer. The CDR3 region is CASSSLFPFF. The CDR3 nucleotides are TGTGCCAGCAGTTCCCTCTTCCCTTTCTTT.